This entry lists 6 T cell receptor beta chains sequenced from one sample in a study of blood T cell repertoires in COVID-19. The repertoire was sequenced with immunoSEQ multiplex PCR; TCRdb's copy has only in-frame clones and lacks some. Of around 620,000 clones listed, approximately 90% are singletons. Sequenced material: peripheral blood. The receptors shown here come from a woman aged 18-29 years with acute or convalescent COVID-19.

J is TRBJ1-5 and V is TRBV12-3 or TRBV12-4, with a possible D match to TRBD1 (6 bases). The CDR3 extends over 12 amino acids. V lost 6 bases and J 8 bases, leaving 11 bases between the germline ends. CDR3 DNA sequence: TGTGCCAGCAGCTGGACAGTTGAGCCCCAGCATTTT. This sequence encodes CASSWTVEPQHF.

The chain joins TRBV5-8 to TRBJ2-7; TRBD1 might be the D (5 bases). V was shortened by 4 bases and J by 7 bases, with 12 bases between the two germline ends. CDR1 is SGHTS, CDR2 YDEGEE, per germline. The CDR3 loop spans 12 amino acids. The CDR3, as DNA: TGTGCCAGCAGCCCAGGGTTGGGGGAGCAGTACTTC. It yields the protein CASSPGLGEQYF.

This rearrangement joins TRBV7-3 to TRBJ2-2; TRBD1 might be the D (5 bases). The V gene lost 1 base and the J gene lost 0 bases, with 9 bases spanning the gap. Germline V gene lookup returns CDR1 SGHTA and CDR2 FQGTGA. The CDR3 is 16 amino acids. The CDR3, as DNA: TGTGCCAGCAGCTTAATGAGGACACCGAACACCGGGGAGCTGTTTTTT. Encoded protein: CASSLMRTPNTGELFF.

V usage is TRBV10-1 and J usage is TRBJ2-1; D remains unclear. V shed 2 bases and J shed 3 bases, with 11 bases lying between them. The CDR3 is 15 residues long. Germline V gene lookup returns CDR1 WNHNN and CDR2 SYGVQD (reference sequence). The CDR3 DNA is TGCGCCAGCAGTGAGGGTTTTACAAACTACAATGAGCAGTTCTTC. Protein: CASSEGFTNYNEQFF.

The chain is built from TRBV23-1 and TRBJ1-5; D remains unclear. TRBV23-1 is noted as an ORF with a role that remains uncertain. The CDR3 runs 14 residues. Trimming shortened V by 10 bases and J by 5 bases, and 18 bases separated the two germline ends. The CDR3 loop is CANDRRGIYQPQHF. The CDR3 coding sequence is TGCGCCAACGACCGGCGGGGAATCTATCAGCCCCAGCATTTT.

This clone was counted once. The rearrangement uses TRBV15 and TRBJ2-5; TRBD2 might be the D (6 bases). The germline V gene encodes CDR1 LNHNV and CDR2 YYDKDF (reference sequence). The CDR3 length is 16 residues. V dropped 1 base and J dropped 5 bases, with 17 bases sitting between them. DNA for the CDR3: TGTGCCACCAGCAGAGGTGGGGCGGCCCTAGCGGAGACCCAGTACTTC. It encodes CATSRGGAALAETQYF.